This TCR beta chain was sequenced during a study of identifying expanded T cells in peripheral blood. General study points: Roughly two-week clone count variance significantly increased as total template count grew.

Generated by immunoSEQ multiplex PCR, the TCRdb table keeps only in-frame clones and is missing some. The repertoire holds about 100,000 clones, approximately 88% seen once, with 13% to 15% in the top ten. As regards this clone: No antigen is known for it.

There are 14 residues in the CDR3. Looked up from germline, CDR1 is SNHLY and CDR2 is FYNNEI. Trimming took off 6 bases at V and 4 bases at J, with 15 bases between the two ends. The chain employs TRBV2 and TRBJ1-1; TRBD1 is a possible D gene (6 bases). The clonotype comes from a person aged 18 to 75 in good health. The sequencing sample was made of blood. For the CDR3, the DNA is TGTGCCAGCAGAGTACAGGGCGATAGCACTGAAGCTTTCTTT. Protein product: CASRVQGDSTEAFF.